This T cell receptor beta chain was documented in a study of sequential checkpoint blockade in melanoma. About the research overall: Arm A got nivolumab then ipilimumab; arm B the reverse, 1:1. Twenty-two patients had matched tumor biopsies before treatment and at week 13 after nivolumab or ipilimumab alone.

Treatment meaning: randomized to nivolumab then ipilimumab (arm A) or the reverse (arm B). No patient had prior DNA-damaging chemotherapy. This CDR3 is built from 12 residues. J gave up 13 bases and V 5 bases, and 10 bases lay outside the gene matches. Germline CDR1 reads MNHGY; CDR2 reads SAAAGT. TCRdb's table, derived via immunoSEQ multiplex PCR, lists solely in-frame clones and lacks some. The repertoire has several thousand clones, 21% of them found once; the top ten carry approximately 8.8%. The V gene is TRBV6-8, the J gene TRBJ1-2; TRBD1 matches at 7 bases. This clonotype originated in a human donor with melanoma. Sequencing was performed on tumor tissue (inferred from file names), taken from a patient given nivolumab and ipilimumab in sequence. For the CDR3, the DNA is TGTGCCAGCAGTGCGGGGACAGCCCTAGCCACCTTC. Amino acid sequence: CASSAGTALATF.